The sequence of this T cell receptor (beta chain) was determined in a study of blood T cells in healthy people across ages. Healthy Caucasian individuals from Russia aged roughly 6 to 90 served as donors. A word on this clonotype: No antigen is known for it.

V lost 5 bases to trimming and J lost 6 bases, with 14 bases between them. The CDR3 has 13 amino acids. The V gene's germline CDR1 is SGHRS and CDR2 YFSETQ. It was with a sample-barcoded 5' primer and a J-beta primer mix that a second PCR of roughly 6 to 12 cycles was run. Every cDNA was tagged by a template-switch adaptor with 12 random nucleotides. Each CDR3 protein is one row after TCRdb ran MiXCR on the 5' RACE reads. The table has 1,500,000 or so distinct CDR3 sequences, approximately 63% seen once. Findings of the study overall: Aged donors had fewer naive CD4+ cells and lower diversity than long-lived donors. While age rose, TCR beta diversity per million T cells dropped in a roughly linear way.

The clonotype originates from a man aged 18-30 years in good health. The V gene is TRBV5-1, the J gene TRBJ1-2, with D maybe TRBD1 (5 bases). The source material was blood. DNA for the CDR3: TGCGCCAGCAGGATGACAGAAGTAAATGGCTACACCTTC. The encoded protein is CASRMTEVNGYTF.